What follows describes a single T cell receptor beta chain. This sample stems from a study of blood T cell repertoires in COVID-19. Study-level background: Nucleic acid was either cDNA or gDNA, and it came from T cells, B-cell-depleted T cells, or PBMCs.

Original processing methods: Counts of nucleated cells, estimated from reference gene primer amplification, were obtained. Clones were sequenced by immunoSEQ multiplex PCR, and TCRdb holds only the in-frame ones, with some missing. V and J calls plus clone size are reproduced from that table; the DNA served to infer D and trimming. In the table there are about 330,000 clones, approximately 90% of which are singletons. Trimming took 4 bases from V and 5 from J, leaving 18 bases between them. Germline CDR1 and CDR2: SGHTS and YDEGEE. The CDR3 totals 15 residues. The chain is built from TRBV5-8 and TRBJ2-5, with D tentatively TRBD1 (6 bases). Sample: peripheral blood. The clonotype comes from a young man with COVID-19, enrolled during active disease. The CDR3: CASSLGGFLQETQYF. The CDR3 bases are TGTGCCAGCAGCCTAGGGGGTTTTCTCCAGGAGACCCAGTACTTC.